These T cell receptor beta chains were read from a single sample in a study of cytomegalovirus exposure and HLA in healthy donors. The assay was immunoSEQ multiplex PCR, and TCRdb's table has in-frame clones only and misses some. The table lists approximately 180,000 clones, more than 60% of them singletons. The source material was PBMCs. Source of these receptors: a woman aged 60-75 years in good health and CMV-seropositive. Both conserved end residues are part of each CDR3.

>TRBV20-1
CSLTEAYEQYF
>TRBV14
CASSQGRYGYTF
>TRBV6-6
CASTRRDRDYEQYF
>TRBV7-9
CASSLDRAINEQYF
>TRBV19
CASSIGYGYTF
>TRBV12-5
CASGFGQGGPQYF
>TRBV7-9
CASSSLQGSYEQYF
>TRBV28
CASSPHSGLAGYTDTQYF
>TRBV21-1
CASSKGGRQGAYEQYF
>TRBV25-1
CAVKTGDGYTF
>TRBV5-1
CASSRTSGSADTQYF
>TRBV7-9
CASSLMGDMNTEAFF
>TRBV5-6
CASSPGLAVHNEQFF
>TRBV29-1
CSVEPWRVREADTQYF
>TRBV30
CAWDRSPTNEKLFF
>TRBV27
CASSLLGQGDYGYTF